The T cell receptor beta chain under discussion was sequenced for a study of preoperative IRX-2 immunotherapy in early breast cancer. Method: immunoSEQ multiplex PCR; TCRdb's copy keeps in-frame clones and lacks some. The table lists approximately 27,000 clones, approximately 78% of them singletons, with roughly 1.3% in the top ten. Only one count was recorded for this clone. The treatment here: preoperative locoregional IRX-2 cytokine immunotherapy. Preoperative locoregional IRX-2 cytokine immunotherapy was tested in the phase Ib source study. This sequence was found in a human donor with breast cancer. The sample consisted of lymph node tissue, taken after IRX-2 immunotherapy.

The CDR3 sequence is CASRSSGTGEDSPLHF. The CDR3 nucleotides are TGTGCCAGCAGATCCTCCGGGACAGGGGAGGATTCACCCCTCCACTTT. The rearrangement links TRBV6-8 to TRBJ1-6; TRBD1 matches 10 bases. From germline, CDR1 is MNHGY and CDR2 SAAAGT. The CDR3 spans 16 residues. The junction had 10 bases not matched to a gene; V was cut back by 6 bases and J by 8 bases.